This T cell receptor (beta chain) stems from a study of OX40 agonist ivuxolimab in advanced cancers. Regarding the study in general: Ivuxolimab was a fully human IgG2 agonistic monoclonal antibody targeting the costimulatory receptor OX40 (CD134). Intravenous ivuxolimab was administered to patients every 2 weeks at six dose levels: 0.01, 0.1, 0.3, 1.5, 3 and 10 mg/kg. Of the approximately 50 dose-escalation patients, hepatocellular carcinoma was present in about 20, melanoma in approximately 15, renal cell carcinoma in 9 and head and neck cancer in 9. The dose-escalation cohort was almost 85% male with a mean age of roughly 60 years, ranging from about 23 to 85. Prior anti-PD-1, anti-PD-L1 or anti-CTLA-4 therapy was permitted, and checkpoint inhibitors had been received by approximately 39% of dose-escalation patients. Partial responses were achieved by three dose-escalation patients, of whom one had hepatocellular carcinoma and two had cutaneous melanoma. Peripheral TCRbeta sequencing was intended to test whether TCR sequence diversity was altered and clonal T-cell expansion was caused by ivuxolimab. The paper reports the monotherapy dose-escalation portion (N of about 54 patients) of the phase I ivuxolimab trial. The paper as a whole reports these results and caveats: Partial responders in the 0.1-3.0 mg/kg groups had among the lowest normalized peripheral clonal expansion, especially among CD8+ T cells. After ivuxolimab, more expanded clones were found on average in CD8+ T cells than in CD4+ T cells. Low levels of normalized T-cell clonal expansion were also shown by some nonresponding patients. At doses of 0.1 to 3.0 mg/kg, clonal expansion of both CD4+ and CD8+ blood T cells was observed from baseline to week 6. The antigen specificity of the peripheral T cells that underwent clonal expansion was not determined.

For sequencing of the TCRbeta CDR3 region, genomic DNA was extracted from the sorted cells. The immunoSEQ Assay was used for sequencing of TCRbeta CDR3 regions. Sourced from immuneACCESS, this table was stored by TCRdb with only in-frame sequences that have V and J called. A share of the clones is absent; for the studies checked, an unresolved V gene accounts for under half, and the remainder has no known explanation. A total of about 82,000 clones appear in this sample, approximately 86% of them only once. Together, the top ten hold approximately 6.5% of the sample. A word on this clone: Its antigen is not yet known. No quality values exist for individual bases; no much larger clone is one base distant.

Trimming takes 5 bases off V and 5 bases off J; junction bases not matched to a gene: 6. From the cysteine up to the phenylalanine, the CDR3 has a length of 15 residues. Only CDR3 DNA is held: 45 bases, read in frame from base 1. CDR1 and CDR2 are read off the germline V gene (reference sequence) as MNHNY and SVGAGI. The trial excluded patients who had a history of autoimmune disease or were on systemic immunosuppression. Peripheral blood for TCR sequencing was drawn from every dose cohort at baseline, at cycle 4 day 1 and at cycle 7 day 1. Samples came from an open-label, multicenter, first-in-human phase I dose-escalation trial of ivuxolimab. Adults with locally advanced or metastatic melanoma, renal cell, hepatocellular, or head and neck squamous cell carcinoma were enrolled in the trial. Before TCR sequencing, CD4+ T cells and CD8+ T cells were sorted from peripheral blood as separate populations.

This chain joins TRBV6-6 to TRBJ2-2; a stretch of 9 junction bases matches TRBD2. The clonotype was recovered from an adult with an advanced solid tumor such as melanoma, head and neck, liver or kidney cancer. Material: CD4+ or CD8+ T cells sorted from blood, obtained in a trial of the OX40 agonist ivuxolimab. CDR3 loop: CASSQRLAETGELFF. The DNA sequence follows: TGTGCCAGCAGTCAACGACTAGCGGAGACCGGGGAGCTGTTTTTT.